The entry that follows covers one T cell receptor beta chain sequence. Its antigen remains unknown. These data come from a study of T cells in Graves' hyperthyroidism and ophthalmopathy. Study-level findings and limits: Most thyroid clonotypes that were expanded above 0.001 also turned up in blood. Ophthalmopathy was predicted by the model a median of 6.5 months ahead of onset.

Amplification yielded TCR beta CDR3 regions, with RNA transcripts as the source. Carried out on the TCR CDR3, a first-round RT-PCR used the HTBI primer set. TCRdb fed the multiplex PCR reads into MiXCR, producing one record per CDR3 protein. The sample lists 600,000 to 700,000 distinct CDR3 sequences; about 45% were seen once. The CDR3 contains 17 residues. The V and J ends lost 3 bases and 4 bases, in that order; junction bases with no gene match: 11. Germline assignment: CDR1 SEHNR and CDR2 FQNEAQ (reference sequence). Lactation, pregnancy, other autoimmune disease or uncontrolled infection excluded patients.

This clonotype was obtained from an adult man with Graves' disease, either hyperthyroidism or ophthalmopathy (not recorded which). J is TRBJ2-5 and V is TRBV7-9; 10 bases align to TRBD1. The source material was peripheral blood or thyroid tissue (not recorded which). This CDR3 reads CASSFRDRGFRGETQYF. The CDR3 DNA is TGTGCCAGCAGCTTCCGGGACAGGGGATTTAGGGGAGAGACCCAGTACTTC.